This T cell receptor beta chain was recovered during a study of graft-versus-host responses after intestinal transplantation. Study outcomes and limitations: HvG clone declines early post-transplant were associated with peak circulating GvH levels.

Remarks on this clone: The antigen remains undetermined.

Profiled with immunoSEQ multiplex PCR; TCRdb holds only in-frame clones, not every one. In the table there are 90,000 to 95,000 clones, just under 95% of which are singletons. V shed 7 bases, J shed 0 bases, and the junction held 9 bases outside the gene matches. Germline-derived CDR1 and CDR2 are MGHRA and YSYEKL. This CDR3 contains 19 residues. The chain is built from TRBV4-1 and TRBJ2-4, with 16 bases identical to TRBD2. The receptor comes from a human donor who received an intestinal transplant. Sequencing used unstimulated CD8+ T cells sorted from spleen or lymph node cells, obtained before intestinal transplant. The CDR3 bases are TGCGCCAGCATCCCCCCCGGGACTAGCGGGAGGGGAGCCAAAAACATTCAGTACTTC. Translation gives CASIPPGTSGRGAKNIQYF.